A selection of T cell receptor beta chains follows, all from one sample in a study of blood T cells in healthy people across ages. One entry per CDR3 protein, called by TCRdb with MiXCR from the 5' RACE reads. The sample shows approximately 1.5 million distinct CDR3 sequences, about 35% of them seen only once. Sequenced sample: blood. These receptors all come from a woman in her thirties in good health. The CDR3 runs from the conserved cysteine through the conserved F or W. D genes are given only for firm matches. A row's size may be missing; if present it is once, few, many or a size class.

j_call v_call d_call clone_size cdr3_nt cdr3_aa
TRBJ1-1 TRBV27 . few TGTGCCAGCAGTTTATCACAGAGCATGAACACTGAAGCTTTCTTT CASSLSQSMNTEAFF
TRBJ2-5 TRBV13 TRBD2 . TGTGCCAGCAGCTACGGGAGGGACCAGTACTTC CASSYGRDQYF
TRBJ2-7 TRBV4-2 . . TGTGCCAGCAGCCAAGATAGCAGCGGTTCTTCACCCTACGAGCAGTACTTC CASSQDSSGSSPYEQYF
TRBJ1-1 TRBV7-2 . few TGTGCCAGCAGCTTATTTAGACAGACACAGGAAGCTTTCTTT CASSLFRQTQEAFF
TRBJ2-7 TRBV20-1 . . TGCAGTGCTAGTCGTTCCGGCTACAACTACGAGCAGTACTTC CSASRSGYNYEQYF
TRBJ2-4 TRBV5-1 . few TGCGCCAGCAGCTTGGGGGACCGAGTTCCAGACATTCAGTACTTC CASSLGDRVPDIQYF
TRBJ2-5 TRBV20-1 TRBD2 few TGCAGTGCCCTGGGACTAGCGGGAGTCTTTGAGACCCAGTACTTC CSALGLAGVFETQYF
TRBJ2-5 TRBV5-6 TRBD2 few TGTGCCAGCAGCCAGGGACTAGCGCTAGAGACCCAGTACTTC CASSQGLALETQYF
TRBJ2-3 TRBV29-1 . . TGCAGCGTTAGACAGGCCTTCGGGGATACGCAGTATTTT CSVRQAFGDTQYF
TRBJ1-2 TRBV4-1 . few TGCGCCAGCGGGGACGTCCTTAACTATGGCTACACCTTC CASGDVLNYGYTF
TRBJ2-7 TRBV5-4 TRBD1 . TGTGCCAGCAGCACACGAATCCCGGGACAGGGGGCCTACGAGCAGTACTTC CASSTRIPGQGAYEQYF
TRBJ2-7 TRBV5-1 . . TGCGCCAGCAGCTTAGAAGTGGGCTTCGGGAGCTCCTACGAGCAGTACTTC CASSLEVGFGSSYEQYF
TRBJ2-7 TRBV27 . . TGTGCCAGCAGTTTACGGGGAAAGAACACGATGAAGCAGTACTTC CASSLRGKNTMKQYF
TRBJ2-2 TRBV11-2 TRBD2 . TGTGCCAGCAGCTTGCCCCTAGCGGGGGTTAACACCGGGGAGCTGTTTTTT CASSLPLAGVNTGELFF
TRBJ2-3 TRBV7-2 . . TGTGCCAGCAGCTTAGTCTCTTCGAGTTCGGACACAGATACGCAGTATTTT CASSLVSSSSDTDTQYF
TRBJ2-1 TRBV28 . . TGCGCCAGCAGTTTACCCGGGGACCGCGAGCAGTTCTTC CASSLPGDREQFF
TRBJ2-1 TRBV5-1 TRBD2 . TGCGCCAGCAGCTGGGGAGCTAGCGGGGACAATGAGCAGTTCTTC CASSWGASGDNEQFF
TRBJ2-3 TRBV5-1 . . TGCGCCAGCAGCGCAAGGGGGGCGCGGACAGATACGCAGTATTTT CASSARGARTDTQYF
TRBJ2-7 TRBV30 TRBD2 . TGTGCCTGGAGGAGGCCTAGCGGGTACCATACATCCTACGAGCAGTACTTC CAWRRPSGYHTSYEQYF
TRBJ2-1 TRBV7-6 TRBD2 . TGTGCCAGCAGCCAAAGAACGGGACTAGCGGGGGGCTTAAGCTCCTACAATGAGCAGTTCTTC CASSQRTGLAGGLSSYNEQFF
TRBJ2-1 TRBV13 TRBD2 . TGTGCCAGCAGAGCGGGACTAGCGGGAACCCCAGCCTACAATGAGCAGTTCTTC CASRAGLAGTPAYNEQFF
TRBJ1-2 TRBV4-1 . . TGCGCCAGCAGCCGTGATCCGCTACAGGGTGAGAATGGCTACACCTTC CASSRDPLQGENGYTF
TRBJ1-2 TRBV2 . few TGTGCCAGAAGAATAGGGGGGGCTAACTATGGCTACACCTTC CARRIGGANYGYTF
TRBJ1-2 TRBV9 . once TGTGCCAGCAGCCCCTCGGACAGTCTATATGGCTACACCTTC CASSPSDSLYGYTF
TRBJ1-3 TRBV2 . . TGTGCCAGCACCTTCAGGGCCTCGTTGGAAAACTCTGGAAACACCATATATTTT CASTFRASLENSGNTIYF
TRBJ2-4 TRBV12-3/TRBV12-4 TRBD1 . TGTGCCAGCAGTTTATTGAAGACAGGGGGCATTCAGTACTTC CASSLLKTGGIQYF
TRBJ1-1 TRBV5-5 . . TGTGCCAGCAGCTTGTTCGTGGGCGCGAACACTGAAGCTTTCTTT CASSLFVGANTEAFF
TRBJ2-1 TRBV25-1 TRBD2 few TGTGCCAGCAGTGAAATCGGCGGGAGAGGGTTCAGGGAGCAGTTCTTC CASSEIGGRGFREQFF
TRBJ2-3 TRBV5-1 . many TGCGCCAGCAGCTTGGCGTGGGGAGATACGCAGTATTTT CASSLAWGDTQYF
TRBJ1-2 TRBV29-1 TRBD1 . TGCAGCGTTGAAGATCAGGGGGTTACGGATGGCTACACCTTC CSVEDQGVTDGYTF
TRBJ2-5 TRBV5-1 TRBD2 many TGCGCCAGCAGCTTGGAACTAGCGAAGAAGACCCAGTACTTC CASSLELAKKTQYF
TRBJ1-2 TRBV5-1 . few TGCGCCAGCAGCTTTATCGGACAACCTGGATTAAATGGCTACACCTTC CASSFIGQPGLNGYTF
TRBJ1-4 TRBV29-1 TRBD1 . TGCAGCGTTGCCCCGACAGGGGCTAATGAAAAACTGTTTTTT CSVAPTGANEKLFF
TRBJ2-5 TRBV11-2 . many TGTGCCAGCAGCGGGGACGATGAGACCCAGTACTTC CASSGDDETQYF
TRBJ2-7 TRBV5-1 . many TGCGCCAGCAGCTCAACAGGGATTTACGAGCAGTACTTC CASSSTGIYEQYF
TRBJ2-1 TRBV20-1 TRBD1 . TGCAGTGCTAGGGTGGGGACAGGTCAATTCTACAATGAGCAGTTCTTC CSARVGTGQFYNEQFF
TRBJ1-1 TRBV29-1 . few TGCAGCGTTGACAGGGGAGGCGGCACTGAAGCTTTCTTT CSVDRGGGTEAFF
TRBJ1-2 TRBV20-1 . . TGCAGTGCGAGGGAGGAGGCGTCGAACTATGGCTACACCTTC CSAREEASNYGYTF
TRBJ1-2 TRBV14 . . TGTGCCAGCAGCGAAGGGGCAGGGTTGAGCTATGGCTACACCTTC CASSEGAGLSYGYTF
TRBJ2-7 TRBV10-1 . . TGCGCCAGTTTAAGGTATCCCAGAGACTCCTACGAGCAGTACTTC CASLRYPRDSYEQYF
TRBJ2-1 TRBV6-2/TRBV6-3 TRBD2 few TGTGCCAGCAGCCAGTCCCCCTTTGCCAGCGGGGTGGATGAGCAGTTCTTC CASSQSPFASGVDEQFF
TRBJ2-7 TRBV7-9 . few TGTGCCAGCAGCCTAGCCTATGTTGGAAAAACCTACGAGCAGTACTTC CASSLAYVGKTYEQYF
TRBJ1-1 TRBV2 . . TGTGCCAGCAGGGCACAGACAGTGAACACTGAAGCTTTCTTT CASRAQTVNTEAFF
TRBJ2-3 TRBV12-3/TRBV12-4 . . TGTGCCAGCAGTTATCCCGGGAAGGGGGCGTGGGGAGGGCAGTATTTT CASSYPGKGAWGGQYF
TRBJ1-5 TRBV6-1 . . TGTGCCAGCAGTGAATGGTCCGGGGCCAGCAATCAGCCCCAGCATTTT CASSEWSGASNQPQHF
TRBJ2-7 TRBV27 . . TGTGCCAGCAGTTTTCAGCCCGGGACGGTTTTCTACGAGCAGTACTTC CASSFQPGTVFYEQYF
TRBJ2-1 TRBV29-1 TRBD2 few TGCAGCGGGGAGGGACTAGGGAATGAGCAGTTCTTC CSGEGLGNEQFF
TRBJ2-5 TRBV12-3/TRBV12-4 TRBD2 few TGTGCCAGCAGTTTCCCTAGCGGGGGGGCCCCAGAGACCCAGTACTTC CASSFPSGGAPETQYF
TRBJ2-7 TRBV7-2 . . TGTGCCAGCAGCTTAGTTGTGACACAAAGCTCCTACGAGCAGTACTTC CASSLVVTQSSYEQYF
TRBJ2-3 TRBV3-1 TRBD2 few TGTGCCAGCAGCCCAACGAGCGGGGGGGCACAAGATACGCAGTATTTT CASSPTSGGAQDTQYF
TRBJ2-3 TRBV15 . few TGTGCCACCAGCAGAGACCACCCCCTAATATGGGAGAGAGGAGATACGCAGTATTTT CATSRDHPLIWERGDTQYF
TRBJ1-2 TRBV7-2 TRBD1 . TGTGCCAGCAGCTTAAGTTCAGGGGGCTCCTCCAACTATGGCTACACCTTC CASSLSSGGSSNYGYTF
TRBJ1-5 TRBV28 TRBD1 many TGTGCCAGCAGTGGGACAGGGACTAGCAATCAGCCCCAGCATTTT CASSGTGTSNQPQHF
TRBJ2-4 TRBV29-1 TRBD2 few TGCAGCGTTGAAGAGACTAGCGCAAACATTCAGTACTTC CSVEETSANIQYF
TRBJ2-6 TRBV7-8 TRBD1 few TGTGCCAGCAGCTCCCCGGGACAGGGGGTCGCTGGGGCCAACGTCCTGACTTTC CASSSPGQGVAGANVLTF
TRBJ2-3 TRBV29-1 . few TGCAGCGTCGGCCCCGATGCGCAGTATTTT CSVGPDAQYF
TRBJ1-2 TRBV28 . few TGTGCCAGCACCCTACGGGGTGGCTATGGCTACACCTTC CASTLRGGYGYTF
TRBJ2-7 TRBV20-1 . few TGCAGTGCCCCTACCGCCCAGCGTTTAACCTACGAGCAGTACTTC CSAPTAQRLTYEQYF
TRBJ2-1 TRBV7-2 . . TGTGCCAACAGCTCTCGTTGGGGGTCCTACAGTGAGCAGTTCTTC CANSSRWGSYSEQFF
TRBJ1-2 TRBV5-4 TRBD1 . TGTGCCAGCAGCCCACAGGGGGCAGGGGGTGGCTACACCTTC CASSPQGAGGGYTF